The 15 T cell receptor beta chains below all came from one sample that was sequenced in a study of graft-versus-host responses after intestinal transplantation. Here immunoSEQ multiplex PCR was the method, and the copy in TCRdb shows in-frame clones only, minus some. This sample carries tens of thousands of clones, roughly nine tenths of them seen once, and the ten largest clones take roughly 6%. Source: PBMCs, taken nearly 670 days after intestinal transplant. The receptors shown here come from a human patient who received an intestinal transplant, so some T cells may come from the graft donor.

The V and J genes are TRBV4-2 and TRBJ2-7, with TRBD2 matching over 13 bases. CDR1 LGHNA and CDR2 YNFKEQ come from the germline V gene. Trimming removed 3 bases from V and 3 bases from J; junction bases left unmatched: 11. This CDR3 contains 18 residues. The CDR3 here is CASSQFARLAGGHYEQYF. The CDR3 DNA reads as TGTGCCAGCAGCCAGTTCGCCCGACTAGCGGGGGGACACTACGAGCAGTACTTC.

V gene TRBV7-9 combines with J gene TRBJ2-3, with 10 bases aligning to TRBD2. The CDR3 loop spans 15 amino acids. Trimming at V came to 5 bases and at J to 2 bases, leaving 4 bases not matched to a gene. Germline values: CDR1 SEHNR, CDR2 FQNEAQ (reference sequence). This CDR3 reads CASSPSGSSTDTQYF. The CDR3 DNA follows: TGTGCCAGCAGCCCTAGCGGGAGTTCCACAGATACGCAGTATTTT.

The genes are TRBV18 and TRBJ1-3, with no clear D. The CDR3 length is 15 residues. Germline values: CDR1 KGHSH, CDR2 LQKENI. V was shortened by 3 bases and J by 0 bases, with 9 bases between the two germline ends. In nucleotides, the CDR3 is TGTGCCAGCTCACCTGGGGTTGTCTCTGGAAACACCATATATTTT. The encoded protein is CASSPGVVSGNTIYF.

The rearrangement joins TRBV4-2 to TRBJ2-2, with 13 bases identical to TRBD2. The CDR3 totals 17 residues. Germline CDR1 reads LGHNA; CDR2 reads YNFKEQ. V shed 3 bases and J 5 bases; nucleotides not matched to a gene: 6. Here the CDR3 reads CASSQATSGGPTGELFF. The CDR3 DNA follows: TGTGCCAGCAGCCAGGCGACTAGCGGGGGGCCTACCGGGGAGCTGTTTTTT.

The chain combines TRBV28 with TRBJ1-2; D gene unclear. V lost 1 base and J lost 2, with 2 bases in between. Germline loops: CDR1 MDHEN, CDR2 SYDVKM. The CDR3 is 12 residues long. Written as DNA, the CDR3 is TGTGCCAGCAGTTTATCCAACTATGGCTACACCTTC. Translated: CASSLSNYGYTF.

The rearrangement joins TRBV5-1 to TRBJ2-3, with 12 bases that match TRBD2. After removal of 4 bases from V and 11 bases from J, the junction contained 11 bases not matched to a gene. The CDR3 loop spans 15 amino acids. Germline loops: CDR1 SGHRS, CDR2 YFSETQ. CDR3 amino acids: CASSPVGQGLAGQYF. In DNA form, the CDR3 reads TGCGCCAGCAGCCCTGTCGGACAGGGACTAGCGGGGCAGTATTTT.

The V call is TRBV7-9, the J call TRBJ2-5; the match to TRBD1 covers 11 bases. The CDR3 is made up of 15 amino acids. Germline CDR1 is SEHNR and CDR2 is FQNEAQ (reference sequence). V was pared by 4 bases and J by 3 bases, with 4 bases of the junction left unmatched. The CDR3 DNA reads TGTGCCAGCAGCTCCTGGACAGGGGGCGAAGAGACCCAGTACTTC. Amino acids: CASSSWTGGEETQYF.

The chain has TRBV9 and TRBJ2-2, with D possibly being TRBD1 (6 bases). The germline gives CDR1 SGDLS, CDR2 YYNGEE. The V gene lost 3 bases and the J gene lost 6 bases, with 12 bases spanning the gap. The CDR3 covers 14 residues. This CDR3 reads CASSDLAGAGELFF. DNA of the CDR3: TGTGCCAGCAGCGATTTAGCAGGGGCCGGGGAGCTGTTTTTT.

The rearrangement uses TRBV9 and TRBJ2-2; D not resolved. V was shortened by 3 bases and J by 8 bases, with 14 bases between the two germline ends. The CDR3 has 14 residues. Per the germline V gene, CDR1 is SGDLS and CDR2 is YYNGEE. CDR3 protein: CASSDPSLGGELFF. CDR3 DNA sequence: TGTGCCAGCAGCGATCCCTCCTTGGGGGGGGAGCTGTTTTTT.

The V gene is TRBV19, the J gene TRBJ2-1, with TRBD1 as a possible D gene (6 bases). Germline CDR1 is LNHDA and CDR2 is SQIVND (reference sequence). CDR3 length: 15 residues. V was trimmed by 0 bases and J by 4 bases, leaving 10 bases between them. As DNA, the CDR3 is TGTGCCAGTAGTATAGAGAACACAGGGTACAATGAGCAGTTCTTC. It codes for CASSIENTGYNEQFF. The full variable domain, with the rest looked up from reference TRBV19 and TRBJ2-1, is DGGITQSPKYLFRKEGQNVTLSCEQNLNHDAMYWYRQDPGQGLRLIYYSQIVNDFQKGDIAEGYSVSREKKESFPLTVTSAQKNPTAFYLCASSIENTGYNEQFFGPGTRLTVL.

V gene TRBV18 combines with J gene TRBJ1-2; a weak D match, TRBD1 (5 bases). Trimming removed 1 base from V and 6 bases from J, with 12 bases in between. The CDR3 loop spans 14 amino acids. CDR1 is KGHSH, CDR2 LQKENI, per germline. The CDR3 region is CASSPRAREDGYTF. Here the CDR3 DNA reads TGTGCCAGCTCACCACGGGCCAGGGAGGATGGCTACACCTTC.

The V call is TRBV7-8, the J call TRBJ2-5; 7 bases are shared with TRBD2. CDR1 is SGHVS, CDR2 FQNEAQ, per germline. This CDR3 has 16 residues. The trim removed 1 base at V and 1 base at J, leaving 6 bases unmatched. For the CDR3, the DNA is TGTGCCAGCAGCTTAGTCGGGGGGACCCCCCAAGAGACCCAGTACTTC. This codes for CASSLVGGTPQETQYF.

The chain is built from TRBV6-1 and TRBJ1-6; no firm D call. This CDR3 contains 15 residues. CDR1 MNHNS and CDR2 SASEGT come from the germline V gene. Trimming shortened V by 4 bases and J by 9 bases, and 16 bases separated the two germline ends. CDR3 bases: TGTGCCAGCAGTGGAAGAGGGTTTCCTGGTTCACCCCTCCACTTT. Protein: CASSGRGFPGSPLHF.

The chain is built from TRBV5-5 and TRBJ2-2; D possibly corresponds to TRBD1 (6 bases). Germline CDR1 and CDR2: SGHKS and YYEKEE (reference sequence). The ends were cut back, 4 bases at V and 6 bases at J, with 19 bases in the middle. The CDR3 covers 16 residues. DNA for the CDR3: TGTGCCAGCAGCCAAAGGGACACCACCCGCTCCGGGGAGCTGTTTTTT. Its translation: CASSQRDTTRSGELFF.

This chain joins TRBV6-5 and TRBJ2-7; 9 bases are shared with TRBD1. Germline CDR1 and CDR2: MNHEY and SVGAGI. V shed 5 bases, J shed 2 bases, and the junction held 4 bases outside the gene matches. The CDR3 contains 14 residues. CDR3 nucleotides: TGTGCCAGCAGTCACAGACAGGGGGCCTACGAGCAGTACTTC. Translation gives CASSHRQGAYEQYF.